The 30 T cell receptor beta chains presented below share a single source sample, sequenced in a study of T cell clonality in common variable immunodeficiency. Libraries were prepared by immunoSEQ multiplex PCR; TCRdb keeps only in-frame clonotypes and omits some of them. The specimen has 30,000 to 40,000 clones, none found just once. Input material: peripheral blood mononuclear cells. These receptors came from a person aged 18 to 70 in good health.

This clone has ten or more counts. The CDR3 is cut off 3 residues early in the read; its end comes from the germline J gene. This chain links TRBV7-6 with TRBJ1-1; D not resolved. Germline lookup yields CDR1 SGHVS and CDR2 FNYEAQ. V was cut by 5 bases and J by 3 bases, with 7 bases left in between. The CDR3 totals 12 residues. CDR3 sequence: CASSTRDTEAFF. The CDR3 DNA, read in part, is TGTGCCAGCAGCACCCGGGACACTGAA.

This clone was counted at least ten times. Sequencing ends 3 residues short of the CDR3 end; the germline J gene provides the rest. The gene calls are TRBV11-2 and TRBJ1-1; D not resolved. CDR3 length: 12 residues. V was pared by 5 bases and J by 4 bases, with 8 bases between. Germline loops: CDR1 SGHAT, CDR2 FQNNGV. The CDR3 DNA, read in part, is TGTGCCAGCAGCACCCGGGGCACTGAA. Protein: CASSTRGTE. The CDR3 as a whole reads CASSTRGTEAFF.

Many counts were recorded for this clone. The read terminates 3 residues before the CDR3 end, so the remaining end is supplied by the germline J gene. The chain carries TRBV30 and TRBJ2-3, with a tentative D call TRBD2 (5 bases). Per the germline V gene, CDR1 is GTSNPN and CDR2 is SVGIG (reference sequence). The CDR3 consists of 15 residues. CDR3 bases read: TGTGCCTGGAGTGTAGGAGGCGGAATCCAAGAGACG. This translates into CAWSVGGGIQET. The full CDR3 reads CAWSVGGGIQETQYF.

This clone was seen repeatedly, ten times or more. The read ends 3 residues before the CDR3 terminus; that terminus is restored from the germline J gene. The chain couples TRBV5-5 to TRBJ2-1; D is ambiguous. CDR3 length: 14 amino acids. Deletions cut 6 bases from V and 7 bases from J, with 17 bases between. CDR1 and CDR2 (germline): SGHKS, YYEKEE (reference sequence). CDR3 sequence reads: CASTTRRGANEQFF. The sequenced CDR3 bases are TGTGCCAGCACAACACGTCGCGGTGCGAATGAG.

This clone was picked up many times. The CDR3 is cut off 3 residues early in the read; its end comes from the germline J gene. The genes are TRBV7-2 and TRBJ2-5, with a possible D match to TRBD2 (5 bases). V was trimmed by 7 bases and J by 5 bases, leaving 17 bases between them. The germline gives CDR1 SGHTA, CDR2 FQGNSA. The CDR3 runs 14 residues. The CDR3 DNA, read in part, is TGTGCCAGCAACGAGAACGGGGTGGAGGAGACC. The encoded protein is CASNENGVEET. The full-length CDR3 reads as CASNENGVEETQYF.

This clone was seen only a few times. One end of the junction is discordant with germline, which a read error may explain. With the read ending 3 residues before the CDR3 end, the germline J gene is used to fill in that end. Other DNA variants within this sample encode the same CDR3. This sequence joins TRBV11-1 and TRBJ1-3, with a possible D match to TRBD1 (6 bases). This CDR3 is built from 13 residues. Germline CDR1 reads SGHAT; CDR2 reads FQDESV (reference sequence). CDR3 DNA (partial): TGTGCCAGCGGACAGAACTCTGGAAACACA. This codes for CASGQNSGNT. The whole CDR3 sequence reads CASGQNSGNTIYF.

This clone was detected ten times or more. The observed sequence ends 3 residues before the CDR3 terminus, with the missing tail filled in from the germline J gene. V is TRBV30 and J is TRBJ2-5; D is undetermined. Germline lookup yields CDR1 GTSNPN and CDR2 SVGIG (reference sequence). V gave up 1 base and J gave up 7 bases, with 13 bases separating them. This CDR3 region has 13 residues. CDR3 bases read: TGTGCCTGGAGTGATGGAAGGCGGTGGACC. Translating it yields CAWSDGRRWT. The full-length CDR3 reads as CAWSDGRRWTQYF. Full variable domain (remainder filled in from reference TRBV30 and TRBJ2-5): SQTIHQWPATLVQPVGSPLSLECTVEGTSNPNLYWYRQAAGRGLQLLFYSVGIGQISSEVPQNLSASRPQDRQFILSSKKLLLSDSGFYLCAWSDGRRWTQYFGPGTRLLVL.

This clone was recorded a few times. Read sequence stops 3 residues before the CDR3 end, and the germline J gene provides the missing end. The gene calls are TRBV18 and TRBJ2-4; no definite D call. This CDR3 is built from 14 residues. From germline, CDR1 is KGHSH and CDR2 LQKENI. This CDR3 reads CASSPSGSNYGQYF. Incomplete CDR3 DNA: TGTGCCAGCTCACCCTCCGGCTCTAACTATGGT.

This clone appeared many times. The read ends 3 residues shy of where the CDR3 ends; the end is completed using the germline J gene. This chain joins TRBV19 and TRBJ1-1; perhaps TRBD1 as D (5 bases). The CDR3 sequence is 16 residues long. Germline lookup yields CDR1 LNHDA and CDR2 SQIVND (reference sequence). V lost 5 bases and J lost 0, with 16 bases in between. The sequenced CDR3 bases are TGTGCCAGTAGTGTGTTGGCAGGGCTGCTGAACACTGAA. Encoded protein: CASSVLAGLLNTE. In full, the CDR3 reads CASSVLAGLLNTEAFF.

This clone was counted at least ten times. The read finishes 3 residues shy of the CDR3 end, and the germline J gene is used to complete it. The rearrangement links TRBV9 to TRBJ1-6; no firm D call. CDR1 is SGDLS and CDR2 is YYNGEE in the germline V gene. The CDR3 covers 16 residues. Deletions cut 1 base from V and 10 bases from J, with 18 bases between. The part of the CDR3 DNA that was read is TGTGCCAGCAGCGTACATGCGGAGGTAGTTTCGTCACCC. Its translation is CASSVHAEVVSSP. The whole CDR3 reads CASSVHAEVVSSPLHF.

This clone was recorded at least ten times. The read gets to within 3 residues of the CDR3 end, and the germline J gene fills in the rest. The chain employs TRBV19 and TRBJ1-1; 9 bases align to TRBD1. CDR3 length: 13 amino acids. The germline V gene has CDR1 LNHDA and CDR2 SQIVND (reference sequence). The DNA read from the CDR3 is TGTGCCAGTAGTGTGGGACAGGGCGAGCGA. Its translation: CASSVGQGER. The full CDR3 protein is CASSVGQGERAFF.

This clone occurred many times. The read is 3 residues too short to cover the CDR3 end, so that end is filled in from the germline J gene. The chain carries TRBV20-1 and TRBJ2-5, with TRBD2 identical over 10 bases. The CDR3 sequence is 12 residues long. In germline, CDR1 is DFQATT, CDR2 SNEGSKA (reference sequence). The chain's CDR3 is CSARWTSGTQYF. The DNA read from the CDR3 is TGCAGTGCCAGGTGGACTAGCGGAACC.

Many counts were recorded for this clone. The read halts 3 residues ahead of the CDR3 end, with the missing end drawn from the germline J gene. This chain connects TRBV7-2 to TRBJ2-3, with a weak D call TRBD2 (5 bases). Per germline, CDR1 SGHTA and CDR2 FQGNSA. Trimming left V 0 bases short and J 5 bases short, with 12 bases between. The CDR3 covers 15 residues. The CDR3 DNA, read in part, is TGTGCCAGCAGCTTAGCCCCCCTGAGCGGAGATACG. Its protein product is CASSLAPLSGDT. The entire CDR3 protein is CASSLAPLSGDTQYF.

This clone was recorded many times. Sequencing ends 3 residues short of the CDR3 end; the germline J gene provides the rest. The chain carries TRBV13 and TRBJ2-4, with 12 nucleotides matching TRBD2. Germline values: CDR1 PRHDT, CDR2 FYEKMQ (reference sequence). The CDR3 loop spans 15 amino acids. The DNA read from the CDR3 is TGTGCCAGCAGCTTAGGCCCCGGGACTAGCGGGCCT. Residues: CASSLGPGTSGP. The entire CDR3 sequence reads CASSLGPGTSGPQYF.

This clone was counted at least ten times. The read falls 3 residues short of the CDR3 end, and the missing part is taken from the germline J gene. The gene calls are TRBV12-5 and TRBJ1-3; unclear D gene. The ends were cut back, 4 bases at V and 4 bases at J, with 5 bases in the middle. This CDR3 region has 12 residues. Germline CDR1 is LGHNT and CDR2 is FRNRAP. The CDR3 region is CASGSVGNTIYF. CDR3 DNA, as far as it was read: TGTGCTAGTGGTTCTGTCGGAAACACC.

This clone showed up many times. The read finishes 3 residues shy of the CDR3 end, and the germline J gene is used to complete it. V usage is TRBV7-3 and J usage is TRBJ2-5; TRBD2 matches at 9 bases. CDR3 length: 15 amino acids. V gave up 2 bases and J gave up 5 bases; unmatched junction bases: 6. The germline gives CDR1 SGHTA, CDR2 FQGTGA. CDR3 loop: CASSLDSGSGETQYF. The sequenced CDR3 bases are TGTGCCAGCAGCTTAGATAGCGGGAGTGGGGAGACC.

This clone was seen at least ten times. The read is 3 residues too short to cover the CDR3 end, so that end is filled in from the germline J gene. The chain recombines TRBV7-2 with TRBJ2-7, with 8 nucleotides matching TRBD2. The ends lost 8 bases at V and 4 bases at J; junction bases unmatched: 7. The V gene's germline CDR1 is SGHTA and CDR2 FQGNSA. The CDR3 covers 13 residues. CDR3 amino acids: CASQGLDPYEQYF. CDR3 DNA, as far as it was read: TGTGCCAGCCAGGGACTAGACCCATACGAG. Full variable domain (missing parts from reference TRBV7-2 and TRBJ2-7): GAGVSQSPSNKVTEKGKDVELRCDPISGHTALYWYRQSLGQGLEFLIYFQGNSAPDKSGLPSDRFSAERTGGSVSTLTIQRTQQEDSAVYLCASQGLDPYEQYFGPGTRLTVT.

This clone was detected many times. The DNA ends 3 residues before the CDR3 does, and the rest of the CDR3 is filled in from the germline J gene. The chain combines TRBV28 with TRBJ1-2; weak D call: TRBD1 (5 bases). Germline CDR1 and CDR2: MDHEN and SYDVKM. Deletions cut 5 bases from V and 4 bases from J, with 17 bases between. The CDR3 extends over 15 amino acids. The CDR3 bases that were read are TGTGCCAGCAGTCACAGGAATCAAACCCCCTATGGC. Its protein is CASSHRNQTPYG. The complete CDR3 reads CASSHRNQTPYGYTF.

This clone has a count of ten or more. The read falls 3 residues short of the CDR3 end, and the missing part is taken from the germline J gene. The chain carries TRBV12-3 or TRBV12-4 and TRBJ2-7, with 9 bases fitting TRBD1. Trimming at V came to 5 bases and at J to 5 bases, leaving 10 bases not matched to a gene. This CDR3 spans 15 amino acids. CDR3 bases read: TGTGCCAGCAGTCGGAATACAGGGGGCCCCCACGAG. Amino acid sequence: CASSRNTGGPHE. The entire CDR3 sequence reads CASSRNTGGPHEQYF.

This clone appeared many times. The sequence runs out 3 residues before the end of the CDR3; the remainder is reconstructed from the germline J gene. The chain couples TRBV20-1 to TRBJ2-2; D unresolved. This CDR3 has 15 residues. Deletions cut 2 bases from V and 9 bases from J, with 19 bases between. Germline loops: CDR1 DFQATT, CDR2 SNEGSKA (reference sequence). The CDR3 here is CSARPLLAPSRELFF. The part of the CDR3 DNA that was read is TGCAGTGCTAGACCCCTGTTAGCCCCCTCGAGGGAG.

This clone showed up many times. The observed sequence ends 3 residues before the CDR3 terminus, with the missing tail filled in from the germline J gene. The chain links TRBV19 to TRBJ1-1, with D unresolved. V was shortened by 6 bases and J by 3 bases, with 14 bases between the two germline ends. Looked up from germline, CDR1 is LNHDA and CDR2 is SQIVND (reference sequence). The CDR3 is made up of 14 amino acids. The CDR3 bases that were read are TGTGCCAGTAGCAATATTCCCCGGGACACTGAA. Translated, it gives CASSNIPRDTE. The whole CDR3 protein reads CASSNIPRDTEAFF.

This clone has more than one count but fewer than ten. Read sequence stops 3 residues before the CDR3 end, and the germline J gene provides the missing end. V gene TRBV5-1 combines with J gene TRBJ1-2, with TRBD1 matching 12 bases. Germline lookup yields CDR1 SGHRS and CDR2 YFSETQ. The CDR3 extends over 14 amino acids. V was clipped by 4 bases and J by 6 bases; unmatched bases: 4. The DNA read from the CDR3 is TGCGCCAGCAGCCTGGGACAGGGGGCGAATGGC. Amino acids: CASSLGQGANG. The CDR3 reads in full as CASSLGQGANGYTF.

The sample holds many counts of this clone. Read data end 3 residues before the CDR3 end; the end is taken from the germline J gene. The chain joins TRBV19 to TRBJ1-5, with no clear D. Germline-derived CDR1 and CDR2 are LNHDA and SQIVND (reference sequence). With 1 base removed from V and 0 bases from J, the gap between germline ends came to 10 bases. CDR3 length: 16 amino acids. Partial CDR3 DNA: TGTGCCAGTAGTATAGGTGTCTTCTATAGCAATCAGCCC. This translates into CASSIGVFYSNQP. In full, the CDR3 is CASSIGVFYSNQPQHF.

About this clone: The CDR3 extends 3 residues past the end of the read, so its final part is completed from the germline J gene. The genes are TRBV11-2 and TRBJ2-2; 7 bases map to TRBD1. From germline, CDR1 is SGHAT and CDR2 FQNNGV. This CDR3 spans 14 amino acids. CDR3 DNA (partial): TGTGCCAGCAGCCCGACAGGGCTTGGATCACCG. It yields the protein CASSPTGLGSP. The whole CDR3 reads CASSPTGLGSPLFF.

In this sample, this clone turned up many times. The sequence runs out 3 residues before the end of the CDR3; the remainder is reconstructed from the germline J gene. This chain connects TRBV5-1 to TRBJ2-1, with 15 bases lining up with TRBD2. Germline CDR1 is SGHRS and CDR2 is YFSETQ. Losses at the gene ends were 4 bases for V and 1 base for J; bases not matched to a gene: 9. The CDR3 length is 19 residues. The CDR3 bases that were read are TGCGCCAGCAGCCGGGGACTAGCGGGAGGTCCCGGATCCTACAATGAG. Translated: CASSRGLAGGPGSYNE. The full CDR3 sequence reads CASSRGLAGGPGSYNEQFF.

This clone was found many times. The read is 3 residues too short to cover the CDR3 end, so that end is filled in from the germline J gene. The gene calls are TRBV20-1 and TRBJ2-7; tentatively, D is TRBD2 (6 bases). The V gene's germline CDR1 is DFQATT and CDR2 SNEGSKA (reference sequence). V was trimmed by 6 bases and J by 0 bases, leaving 15 bases between them. The CDR3 loop spans 14 amino acids. This chain's CDR3 is CSAPAGTYSYEQYF. Incomplete CDR3 DNA: TGCAGTGCCCCCGCTGGGACTTACTCCTACGAG.

This clone has a count of ten or more. The read finishes 3 residues shy of the CDR3 end, and the germline J gene is used to complete it. The J gene is TRBJ1-2, the V gene TRBV19; D might be TRBD1 (5 bases). Trimming removed 5 bases at V and 5 bases at J, with 6 bases between. Germline CDR1 is LNHDA and CDR2 is SQIVND (reference sequence). This CDR3 is 11 amino acids long. The DNA read from the CDR3 is TGTGCCAGTAGTGAGGGGTATGGC. Translating gives CASSEGYG. The whole CDR3 reads CASSEGYGYTF.

This clone was recorded many times. The read ends 3 residues early relative to the CDR3; the germline J gene fills the gap. This sequence joins TRBV29-1 and TRBJ1-3; D is unresolved. CDR3 size: 13 residues. The germline gives CDR1 SQVTM, CDR2 ANQGSEA. Trimming removed 4 bases at V and 0 bases at J, with 7 bases between. CDR3 region: CSVVPVSGNTIYF. CDR3 DNA, as far as it was read: TGCAGCGTTGTTCCAGTCTCTGGAAACACC.

In this sample, this clone turned up many times. The DNA ends 3 residues before the CDR3 does, and the rest of the CDR3 is filled in from the germline J gene. The rearrangement links TRBV4-2 to TRBJ2-1, with 13 bases aligning to TRBD2. The ends lost 4 bases at V and 5 bases at J; junction bases unmatched: 8. Germline CDR1 is LGHNA and CDR2 is YNFKEQ. This CDR3 has 17 amino acids. Partial CDR3 DNA: TGTGCCAGCAGCCCCGGGACTAGCGGGAACGGGGACAATGAG. It is translated as CASSPGTSGNGDNE. The whole CDR3 sequence reads CASSPGTSGNGDNEQFF.

This clone was picked up many times. The read ends 3 residues shy of where the CDR3 ends; the end is completed using the germline J gene. The chain uses TRBV19 and TRBJ1-6; TRBD1 matches at 10 bases. From germline, CDR1 is LNHDA and CDR2 SQIVND (reference sequence). This CDR3 has 15 residues. J was trimmed by 9 bases and V by 7 bases; bases with no gene match: 9. The CDR3 loop is CASMTTGTGVSPLHF. The part of the CDR3 DNA that was read is TGTGCCAGTATGACAACCGGGACAGGGGTTTCACCC.